This T cell receptor beta chain appears in the sequencing data of a study of blood T cells in healthy people across ages (dated by TCRdb to the mid-2010s). In terms of the full investigation: In model experiments, template switching captured roughly one uniquely barcoded TCR beta cDNA molecule for every two T cells. The study measured age-related changes in TCR beta repertoire diversity using deep sequencing normalized with unique cDNA molecular identifiers. Donors were grouped into four age groups: young (average roughly 17 years), middle-aged (39), aged (about 60) and long-lived (82). To avoid experimental bias, donors of different ages were spread randomly across the sequencing lanes. The study analyzed two additional independent replicas of 1 million unique cDNA reads from the same blood draw for two donors, one aged 18 to 29 and one aged 80 or older.

Library generation was performed with 5' RACE. The sequencing machine was an Illumina HiSeq 2500. The second PCR ran for roughly 7 to 12 cycles and used a J-beta primer mix along with a sample-barcoded 5' primer. A unique molecular identifier was introduced onto each TCR beta cDNA molecule by a template-switch 5' adaptor carrying 12 random nucleotides. Each sample yielded at least 2.5 million CDR3-containing paired-end reads. The Mint cDNA synthesis kit, primed by a TRBC-specific oligonucleotide, was used to synthesize first-strand cDNA from all RNA. Following uracil-DNA glycosylase treatment, all cDNA underwent a first 18-cycle PCR with the universal primers M1SS and BC2_uni_R. On the authors' methods: Normalization of each sample was performed by random selection of 1 million high-quality reads, each carrying a distinct molecular identifier. Instead of being binned into consensus sequences, reads with shared molecular identifiers were discarded. MiTCR, run with a Q25 quality threshold and the strictest error-elimination algorithm, handled CDR3 identification, clonotype clustering and error correction. A nonparametric unseen species model with Euler transformation was used to estimate lower-bound total TCR beta diversity. In TCRdb, the public reads were trimmed at Q25 with fastp and aligned with MiXCR, with productive beta chains retained. Rows are unified per CDR3 protein, each entry keeping the most common DNA and genes. These V and J calls are TCRdb output, not the study's own analysis. The table for this sample lists around 1.7 million distinct CDR3 sequences; roughly 28% of them were counted only once. 7.7% of the sample is held by the ten biggest clonotypes.

As encoded in the germline V gene, CDR1 is SGHTA while CDR2 is FQGTGA. The CDR3 goes from the cysteine to the phenylalanine over 15 residues. Only CDR3 DNA remains: 45 bases, in frame from the first base. This clonotype has only one observation. Its antigen is currently not known. A junction end diverges from the germline sequence, so it may reflect a read error. The approximately 41 donors, aged about 6 to 95 years, were systemically healthy Caucasian individuals from Russia. Ten milliliters of peripheral blood were collected from each donor into EDTA-treated Vacutainer tubes. Ficoll-Paque density-gradient centrifugation was used to isolate PBMCs, with at least 6.5 million per sample. Total RNA was extracted from PBMCs with Trizol reagent, with at least 6 micrograms obtained per sample. For every donor, flow cytometry on a PBMC aliquot measured the percentage of naive CD45RAhigh/CD27high T cells. The research as a whole found: Because profiling used bulk unsorted PBMCs, naive and antigen-experienced compartments could not be compared conclusively. Observed TCR beta diversity correlated strongly with the percentage of naive T cells measured by flow cytometry. Total diversity estimates from one million sequenced T cells were considered lower bounds and underestimates. Observed TCR beta diversity per million T cells fell roughly linearly with age, and a significant reduction was already apparent by age roughly 41. Compared with the aged group, the long-lived group had more naive CD4+ T cells, fewer expanded clones and increased TCR diversity, suggesting age selection. Because donor CMV infection status was unknown, age-related changes in expanded clonotypes were potentially confounded.

The chain joins TRBV7-3 to TRBJ2-6, with TRBD1 perhaps the D gene, on 5 matching bases. This sequence was found in a woman in her 30s in good health. The sample taken for sequencing was blood. The DNA sequence is as follows: TGTGCCAGCGGCCAAGGGGTCTCTGGGACCAACGTCCTGACTTTC. It is translated as CASGQGVSGTNVLTF.